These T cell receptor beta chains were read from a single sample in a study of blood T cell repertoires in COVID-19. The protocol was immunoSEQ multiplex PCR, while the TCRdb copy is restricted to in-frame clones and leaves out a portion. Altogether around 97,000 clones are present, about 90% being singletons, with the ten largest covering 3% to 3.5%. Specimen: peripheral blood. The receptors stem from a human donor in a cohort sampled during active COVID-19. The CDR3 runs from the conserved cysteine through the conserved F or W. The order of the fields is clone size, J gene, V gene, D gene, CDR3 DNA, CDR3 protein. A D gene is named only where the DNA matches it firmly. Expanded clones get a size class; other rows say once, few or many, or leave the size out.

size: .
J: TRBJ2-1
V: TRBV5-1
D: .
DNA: TGCGCCAGCAGCTGGAATACAGGGAGCTCCTACAATGAGCAGTTCTTC
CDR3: CASSWNTGSSYNEQFF

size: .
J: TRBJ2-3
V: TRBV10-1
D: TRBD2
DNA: TGCGCCAGCACCGGACTAGCGGGAGATACGCAGTATTTT
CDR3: CASTGLAGDTQYF

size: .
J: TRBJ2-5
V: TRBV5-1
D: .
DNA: TGCGCCAGCAGCTTGGGGAGAGAGACCCAGTACTTC
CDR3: CASSLGRETQYF

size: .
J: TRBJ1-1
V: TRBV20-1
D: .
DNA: TGCAGTGTCAGGGCCTGGGCTGAAGCTTTCTTT
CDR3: CSVRAWAEAFF

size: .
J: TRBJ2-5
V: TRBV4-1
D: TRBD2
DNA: TGCGCCAGCAGCCAAGCCACCGGGACTAGACAAGAGACCCAGTACTTC
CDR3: CASSQATGTRQETQYF

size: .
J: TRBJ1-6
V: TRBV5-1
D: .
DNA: TGCGCCAGCAGACCGAGTTTTGATTCACCCCTCCACTTT
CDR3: CASRPSFDSPLHF

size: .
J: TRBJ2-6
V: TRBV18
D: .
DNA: TGTGCCAGCTCAAAAGACAGGCGGAGCTCTGGGGCCAACGTCCTGACTTTC
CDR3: CASSKDRRSSGANVLTF

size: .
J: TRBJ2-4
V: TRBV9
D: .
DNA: TGTGCCAGCAGCCCGGGGTTGGCCAAAAACATTCAGTACTTC
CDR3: CASSPGLAKNIQYF

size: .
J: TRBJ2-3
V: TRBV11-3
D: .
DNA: TGTGCCAGCAGCCCCTCCACAGATACGCAGTATTTT
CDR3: CASSPSTDTQYF

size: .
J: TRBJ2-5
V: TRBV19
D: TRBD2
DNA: TGTGCCACTTCCGGCGGGGGGGGTAGAGAGACCCAGTACTTC
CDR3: CATSGGGGRETQYF

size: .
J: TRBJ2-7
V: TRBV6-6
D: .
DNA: TGTGCCAGCAGTTATTTCGGCAGGGACTACGAGCAGTACTTC
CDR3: CASSYFGRDYEQYF

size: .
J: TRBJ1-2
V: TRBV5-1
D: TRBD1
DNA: TGCGCCAGCAGCTCTCAGGGGGCGCAGACTGGCTACACCTTC
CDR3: CASSSQGAQTGYTF

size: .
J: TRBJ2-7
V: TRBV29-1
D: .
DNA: TGCAGCGTTGAAACAGGGAATTACTACGAGCAGTACTTC
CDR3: CSVETGNYYEQYF

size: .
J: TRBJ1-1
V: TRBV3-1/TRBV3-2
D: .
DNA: TGTGCCAGCAGCCAGTGGGACACCCCGGCAGGCACTGAAGCTTTCTTT
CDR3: CASSQWDTPAGTEAFF

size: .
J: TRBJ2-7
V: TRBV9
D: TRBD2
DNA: TGTGCCAGCAGCGCGACTACCGGACTAGCGGACCCTTCCTACGAGCAGTACTTC
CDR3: CASSATTGLADPSYEQYF

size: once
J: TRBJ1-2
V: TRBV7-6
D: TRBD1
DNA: TGTGCCAGCAGCTTAAGGACAGGGACCTTGGGAAACTATGGCTACACCTTC
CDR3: CASSLRTGTLGNYGYTF

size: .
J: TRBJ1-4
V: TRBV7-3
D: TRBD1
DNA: TGTGCCAGCAGCTTAATAGGGGGCAACGAAAAACTGTTTTTT
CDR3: CASSLIGGNEKLFF

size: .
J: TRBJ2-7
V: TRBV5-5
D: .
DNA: TGTGCCAGCAGCTTGGAGATGGGCTTCTACGAGCAGTACTTC
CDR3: CASSLEMGFYEQYF

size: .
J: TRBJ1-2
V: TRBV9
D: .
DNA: TGTGCCAGCAGCGTAGGGGAGGGGTTTAACTATGGCTACACCTTC
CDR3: CASSVGEGFNYGYTF

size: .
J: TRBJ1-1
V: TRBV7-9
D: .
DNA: TGTGCCAGCAGCTTAGAGACAGATAACACTGAAGCTTTCTTT
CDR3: CASSLETDNTEAFF

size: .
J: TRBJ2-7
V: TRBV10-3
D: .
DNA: TGTGCCATCAGCACCGGGAGCGGCTACGAGCAGTACTTC
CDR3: CAISTGSGYEQYF

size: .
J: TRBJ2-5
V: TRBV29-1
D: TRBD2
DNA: TGCAGCGTTGACCCTAGCGGGAGTAGTGAGACCCAGTACTTC
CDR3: CSVDPSGSSETQYF

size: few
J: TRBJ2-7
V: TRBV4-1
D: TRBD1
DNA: TGCGCCAGCAGCTCCCCGGGACAGGCAAGTTCCTACGAGCAGTACTTC
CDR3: CASSSPGQASSYEQYF

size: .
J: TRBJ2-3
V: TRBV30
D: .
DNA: TGTGCCTGGAGTTCTGGACTCAGCACAGATACGCAGTATTTT
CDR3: CAWSSGLSTDTQYF

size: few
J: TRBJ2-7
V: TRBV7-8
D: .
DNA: TGTGCCAGCAGCTTAGTAACTACCTACGAGCAGTACTTC
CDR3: CASSLVTTYEQYF

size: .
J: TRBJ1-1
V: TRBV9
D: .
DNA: TGTGCCAGCAGCCCTGGGGGGATACTTGAAGCTTTCTTT
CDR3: CASSPGGILEAFF

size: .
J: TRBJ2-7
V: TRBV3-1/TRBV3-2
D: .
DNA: TGTGCCAGCAGCCCAGACAGTTACGAGCAGTACTTC
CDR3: CASSPDSYEQYF

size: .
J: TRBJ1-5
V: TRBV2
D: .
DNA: TGTGCCAGCAGTGACAGGGAGGTGCTTCAGCCCCAGCATTTT
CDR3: CASSDREVLQPQHF

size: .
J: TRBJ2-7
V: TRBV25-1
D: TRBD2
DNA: TGTGCCAGCACCGGGCGGGAGCTACTAGGAGGGCAGTACTTC
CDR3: CASTGRELLGGQYF

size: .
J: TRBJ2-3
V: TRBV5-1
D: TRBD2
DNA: TGCGCCAGCAGCGCCCAACTAGCGGGGAAAACAGATACGCAGTATTTT
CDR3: CASSAQLAGKTDTQYF

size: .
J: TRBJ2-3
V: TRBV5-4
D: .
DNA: TGTGCCAGCAGCTCCCGACAAGCCCATCCGCAGTATTTT
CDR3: CASSSRQAHPQYF

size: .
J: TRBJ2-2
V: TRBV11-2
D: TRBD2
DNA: TGTGCCAGCAGGTTTAGTGGCGGGAGCGGGGAGCTGTTTTTT
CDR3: CASRFSGGSGELFF

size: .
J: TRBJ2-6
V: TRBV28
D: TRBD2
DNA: TGTGCCAGCAGACCCTCGAAGCGGGAGGGGCGGATCACTGCAGCTGGGGCCAACGTCCTGACTTTC
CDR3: CASRPSKREGRITAAGANVLTF

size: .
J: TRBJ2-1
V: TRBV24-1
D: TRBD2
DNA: TGTGCCACCAGTGGCGGGGGGGAACCCTACAATGAGCAGTTCTTC
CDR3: CATSGGGEPYNEQFF

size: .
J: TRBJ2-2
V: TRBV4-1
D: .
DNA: TGCGCCAGCAGCCAAGATAGAGATAGCTTAACCGGGGAGCTGTTTTTT
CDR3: CASSQDRDSLTGELFF

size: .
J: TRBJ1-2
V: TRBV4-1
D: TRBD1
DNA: TGCGCCAGCAGCCAAGTAGGAAAGCGGACAGGGGAGAACGGCTACACCTTC
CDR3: CASSQVGKRTGENGYTF

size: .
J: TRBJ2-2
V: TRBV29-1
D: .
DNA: TGCAGCGCCATTCGAGGCACCGGGGAGCTGTTTTTT
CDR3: CSAIRGTGELFF

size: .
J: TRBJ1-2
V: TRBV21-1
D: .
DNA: TGTGCCAGCAGCCACACGGGGGTAGAGTATGGCTACACCTTC
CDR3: CASSHTGVEYGYTF